The next 20 T cell receptor beta chains were all read from a single sample in a study of graft-versus-host responses after intestinal transplantation. Profiling relied on immunoSEQ multiplex PCR, and the TCRdb table lists in-frame clones only, not all of them. The table has approximately 99,000 clones, under 95% seen once; the top ten hold around 0.07%. These receptors have no known antigen. Sample: unstimulated CD8+ T cells sorted from spleen or lymph node cells, taken before transplant. The source is a human donor who was the organ donor for an intestinal transplant.

This clone was observed once. The V gene is TRBV5-4, the J gene TRBJ1-1; 10 bases agree with TRBD1. Germline-derived CDR1 and CDR2 are SGHNT and YYREEE (reference sequence). CDR3 length equals 18 residues. V gave up 4 bases and J gave up 0 bases; unmatched junction bases: 12. CDR3 coding DNA: TGTGCCAGCAGCCCGAAGACAGGGGGCGCTTATGTGAACACTGAAGCTTTCTTT. Protein sequence: CASSPKTGGAYVNTEAFF.

This sequence joins TRBV2 and TRBJ1-1; TRBD1 matches 8 bases. The germline CDR1 and CDR2 sequences are SNHLY and FYNNEI. CDR3 length: 11 residues. With 8 bases clipped from V and 8 bases from J, the junction kept 4 bases outside the gene matches. The CDR3 reads CASVGTGEAFF. The CDR3 DNA sequence: TGTGCCAGCGTCGGGACAGGAGAAGCTTTCTTT.

There are a few counts of this clone. This rearrangement joins TRBV29-1 to TRBJ1-2; no reliable D call. CDR3 length: 13 residues. The V and J ends lost 4 bases and 5 bases respectively, with 14 bases between them. Germline loops: CDR1 SQVTM, CDR2 ANQGSEA. CDR3: CSVARPEGYGYTF. Here the CDR3 DNA reads TGCAGCGTTGCCAGGCCGGAAGGATATGGCTACACCTTC. Combining the CDR3 with reference TRBV29-1 and TRBJ1-2 gives the whole variable domain SAVISQKPSRDICQRGTSLTIQCQVDSQVTMMFWYRQQPGQSLTLIATANQGSEATYESGFVIDKFPISRPNLTFSTLTVSNMSPEDSSIYLCSVARPEGYGYTFGSGTRLTVV.

The chain employs TRBV4-1 and TRBJ2-7, with 8 bases fitting TRBD2. The CDR3 consists of 16 residues. J was trimmed by 2 bases and V by 4 bases; bases with no gene match: 10. Germline V gene data show CDR1 as MGHRA and CDR2 as YSYEKL. The CDR3 reads CASSPRSLADPYEQYF. CDR3 nucleotides: TGCGCCAGCAGCCCCAGGTCACTAGCGGACCCCTACGAGCAGTACTTC.

The CDR3 sequence is CASSDPGGVVEAFF. For the CDR3, the DNA is TGTGCCAGCAGTGATCCAGGGGGAGTGGTAGAAGCTTTCTTT. V and J are TRBV28 and TRBJ1-1, with 7 bases lining up with TRBD1. Looked up from germline, CDR1 is MDHEN and CDR2 is SYDVKM. This CDR3 comprises 14 residues. The V segment lost 5 bases and the J segment 8 bases; nucleotides outside the gene matches: 11.

This chain connects TRBV15 to TRBJ2-1; maybe TRBD1 (6 bases). V was pared by 1 base and J by 3 bases, with 25 bases between. This CDR3 has 20 amino acids. Germline V gives CDR1 LNHNV, CDR2 YYDKDF (reference sequence). In DNA form, the CDR3 reads TGTGCCACCAGCAGAGTCCTCCGGGACACTACCGTGGTAGGCTACAATGAGCAGTTCTTC. Amino acid sequence: CATSRVLRDTTVVGYNEQFF.

V and J are TRBV15 and TRBJ1-5; 10 bases fit TRBD1. This CDR3 region has 19 residues. V gave up 4 bases and J gave up 4 bases; unmatched junction bases: 16. Germline V gene sequence: CDR1 LNHNV, CDR2 YYDKDF (reference sequence). The DNA of the CDR3 is TGTGCCACCAGCAACAACCGGGACAGGGGCATTGTTAGGAATCAGCCCCAGCATTTT. It is translated as CATSNNRDRGIVRNQPQHF.

The chain is built from TRBV18 and TRBJ2-3; 10 bases are shared with TRBD1. This CDR3 has 18 amino acids. CDR1 KGHSH and CDR2 LQKENI come from the germline V gene. V was clipped by 4 bases and J by 5 bases; unmatched bases: 15. In nucleotides, the CDR3 is TGTGCCAGCTCACGGACCGGGACAGGGGTCGGCTCTGTAGATACGCAGTATTTT. As protein: CASSRTGTGVGSVDTQYF.

This sequence joins TRBV10-1 and TRBJ2-3, with D perhaps matching TRBD2 (7 bases). CDR3 size: 15 residues. Trimming pared 2 bases from V and 2 bases from J, leaving 11 bases between. Germline V lookup: CDR1 WNHNN, CDR2 SYGVQD (reference sequence). The CDR3 spells CASSERGAITDTQYF. Written as DNA, the CDR3 is TGCGCCAGCAGTGAGCGGGGGGCGATCACAGATACGCAGTATTTT.

The chain recombines TRBV30 with TRBJ1-4, with D possibly matching TRBD1 (6 bases). The CDR3 extends over 15 amino acids. The V end was cut by 3 bases, the J end by 5 bases, with 16 bases between. The V gene's germline CDR1 is GTSNPN and CDR2 SVGIG (reference sequence). For the CDR3, the DNA is TGTGCCTGGAGGAACGGGACAACTAAAAATGAAAAACTGTTTTTT. Translation gives CAWRNGTTKNEKLFF.

The J gene is TRBJ2-3, the V gene TRBV9; 9 bases align to TRBD2. The length of the CDR3 is 18 residues. The V gene end was trimmed by 0 bases and the J gene end by 1 base; junction bases not matched to a gene: 9. Germline CDR1 and CDR2: SGDLS and YYNGEE. CDR3 in DNA: TGTGCCAGCAGCGTAGCTCCCCTCGCGGGGGGGCGCACAGATACGCAGTATTTT. Its protein is CASSVAPLAGGRTDTQYF.

The rearrangement joins TRBV19 to TRBJ2-1, with no clear D. Germline values: CDR1 LNHDA, CDR2 SQIVND (reference sequence). The CDR3 consists of 14 residues. V was shortened by 3 bases and J by 1 base, with 7 bases between the two germline ends. CDR3 sequence: CASSISSSYNEQFF. CDR3 DNA sequence: TGTGCCAGTAGTATTTCTAGTTCCTACAATGAGCAGTTCTTC.

This chain links TRBV30 with TRBJ1-5; tentatively, D is TRBD1 (5 bases). Germline V gene lookup returns CDR1 GTSNPN and CDR2 SVGIG (reference sequence). This CDR3 contains 15 residues. V lost 0 bases to trimming and J lost 6 bases, with 15 bases between them. This chain's CDR3 is CAWSVRLGVGQPQHF. CDR3 DNA sequence: TGTGCCTGGAGTGTACGATTAGGGGTTGGTCAGCCCCAGCATTTT.

CDR3 in DNA: TGTGCCAGCAGCTTTGGAGCGGGGGGCGGGGGTGAGCAGTTCTTC. Residues: CASSFGAGGGGEQFF. This chain uses TRBV11-3 with TRBJ2-1; 9 nucleotides match TRBD2. The germline V gene encodes CDR1 SGHNT and CDR2 YENEEA. V lost 3 bases to trimming and J lost 9 bases; unmatched junction nucleotides: 9. There are 15 residues in the CDR3.

The rearrangement joins TRBV6-4 to TRBJ2-5, with D maybe TRBD1 (7 bases). V was pared by 4 bases and J by 0 bases, with 15 bases between. Looked up from germline, CDR1 is MRHNA and CDR2 is SNTAGT. The CDR3 runs to 16 residues. CDR3 coding DNA: TGTGCCAGCAGTGGTCAGGGGGAGGCCCACCAAGAGACCCAGTACTTC. This encodes CASSGQGEAHQETQYF.

This sequence joins TRBV23-1 and TRBJ1-2; TRBD1 matches 8 bases. TRBV23-1 is treated as an ORF (open reading frame) with a function not yet certain. CDR3 length: 14 residues. V trimming: 4 bases; J trimming: 4 bases; junction bases outside the gene matches: 5. The CDR3 nucleotides are TGCGCCAGCAGTCCTCAGGGGGCTGTCTATGGCTACACCTTC. Encoded protein: CASSPQGAVYGYTF.

The chain links TRBV20-1 to TRBJ1-2, with D perhaps matching TRBD1 (5 bases). Per germline, CDR1 DFQATT and CDR2 SNEGSKA (reference sequence). CDR3 length: 11 residues. V was shortened by 3 bases and J by 4 bases, with 6 bases between the two germline ends. CDR3 DNA: TGCAGTGCTAGGCAGGGCTATGGCTACACCTTC. Translated: CSARQGYGYTF.

The rearrangement links TRBV15 to TRBJ2-2; 7 bases align to TRBD2. V was clipped by 2 bases and J by 2 bases; unmatched bases: 8. This CDR3 is 17 amino acids long. Germline V gene lookup returns CDR1 LNHNV and CDR2 YYDKDF (reference sequence). CDR3 sequence: CATSRPSLAVNTGELFF. CDR3 sequence (DNA): TGTGCCACCAGCAGACCGAGTCTAGCGGTTAACACCGGGGAGCTGTTTTTT.

This clone was picked up a small number of times. V gene TRBV18 combines with J gene TRBJ1-1, with no clear D. The V end was cut by 6 bases, the J end by 0 bases, with 5 bases between. CDR3 size: 12 residues. Germline CDR1 and CDR2: KGHSH and LQKENI. For the CDR3, the DNA is TGTGCCAGCTCGCCTATGAACACTGAAGCTTTCTTT. Translation: CASSPMNTEAFF. Based on the CDR3 plus reference TRBV18 and TRBJ1-1, the full variable domain is NAGVMQNPRHLVRRRGQEARLRCSPMKGHSHVYWYRQLPEEGLKFMVYLQKENIIDESGMPKERFSAEFPKEGPSILRIQQVVRGDSAAYFCASSPMNTEAFFGQGTRLTVV.

This chain links TRBV7-9 with TRBJ1-4, with D possibly being TRBD1 (6 bases). In germline, CDR1 is SEHNR, CDR2 FQNEAQ (reference sequence). V shed 8 bases and J shed 5 bases, with 18 bases lying between them. This CDR3 comprises 15 residues. The DNA of the CDR3 is TGTGCCAGCGGCCAAACTAGGACAGCAAATGAAAAACTGTTTTTT. Encoded protein: CASGQTRTANEKLFF.